This record covers a single T cell receptor beta chain. This clonotype was recorded many times. Its binding antigen is unknown. No qualities accompany the bases; no much larger clone lies one base away. cDNA synthesis used template-switch 5'RACE with a primer carrying a 10-nucleotide random unique molecular identifier tagging each TCR transcript. Every sequencing run yielded over 160 million TCR-beta sequences covering 15-18 subjects. The RNeasy kit was used to extract total RNA. Using the KAPA Real-time Library Amplification kit, TCR-beta VDJ regions were amplified with primers for the TCR constant region and the 5'RACE anchor. A first PCR added sample indexes and Illumina adaptors, after which a second PCR increased the library yield. After Ampure bead purification, the TCR product of roughly 650 bp was size-selected on a 2% E-gel SizeSelection system. Before pooling, library quality was assessed on a Bioanalyzer, concentration was determined with Qubit, and library quantification was performed with the Kapa Library Quantification kit. Libraries were sequenced paired-end 2 x 150 bp on an Illumina HiSeq 2500. To increase sequence diversity, about 25-31% phiX was spiked into each library pool. As for the authors' bioinformatics: The quality-filtered reads were processed with the UMI-based MiGEC pipeline, whose error correction step removed more than 80% of the raw TCR sequences. VDJ genes were aligned to IMGT germline references, and each clonotype was defined by a unique CDR3 amino acid sequence together with V-J genes. Clonal expansion, Shannon diversity and CDR3 relatedness were evaluated with VDJtools (CalcPairwiseDistances, ClusterSamples), while phylogenetic trees were built in CLCbio workbench. Expanded clones were defined as having at least 8 unique UMIs, based on coefficient-of-variation modelling across technical triplicates. Starting from the raw public reads, TCRdb applied fastp trimming at Q25, assembled clones with MiXCR and retained in-frame beta chains. One record per CDR3 amino acid sequence lists the most common genes and DNA. TCRdb, not the original authors, processed these V and J calls. This sample has under 85,000 distinct CDR3 sequences in its table, and roughly an eighth of those were observed once. The biggest ten clones account for approximately 6.8% of the sample.

V is shortened by 3 bases, J by 2 bases, and the region joining them spans 11 bases. Counted from cysteine to phenylalanine, this CDR3 has 15 amino acids. Just the 45-base CDR3 DNA is kept, in frame starting at base 1. CDR1 and CDR2, looked up from the germline V gene, are MDHEN and SYDVKM. The data are from a study of neurological immune-mediated disorders (dated by TCRdb to the late 2010s). Regarding the study in general: The study compared peripheral blood TCR-beta repertoires of HTLV-I-associated myelopathy (HAM/TSP) patients, multiple sclerosis patients and healthy controls using UMI-based sequencing. The roughly 110 TCR-beta libraries covered PBMC samples along with longitudinal samples, technical triplicates, and paired sorted CD4+ and CD8+ T-cell subsets. The cohort was made up of approximately 65 subjects, consisting of 15 or so HAM/TSP patients, some 34 multiple sclerosis patients and about 20 healthy controls. Study-wide conclusions, independent of this receptor: Expanded clones from different subjects shared no identical CDR3 amino acid sequences, which suggests that TCR-beta repertoires were private in all groups. TCR clonal expansion was greatest in HAM/TSP patients and smallest in MS patients, who ranked below even healthy controls.

Healthy controls were blood bank volunteers in Maryland, USA. For the unsorted PBMC libraries, 2 million PBMCs were stored in RNAlater at -80 degrees C until RNA extraction and were used to generate the libraries. Peripheral blood underwent Ficoll-Hypaque density gradient centrifugation to isolate PBMCs, which were then cryopreserved in liquid nitrogen. The chain couples TRBV28 to TRBJ1-5; TRBD1 is a weak D gene call, 6 bases matching. Sequencing was performed on PBMCs. The receptor was isolated from a woman in her 50s in good health. The DNA is TGTGCCAGCAGTTTTTCAGGGGAAGGCAATCAGCCCCAGCATTTT. Translated, it gives CASSFSGEGNQPQHF.